The present T cell receptor beta chain was sequenced within a study of T cell responses to AZD1222 COVID-19 vaccine (dated by TCRdb to about 2021). As for the study more broadly: Because spike-specific TCR depth and breadth did not differ between the two schedules, AZD1222 recipients who got a second dose at roughly 4 weeks were pooled with those who got a second dose at roughly 12 weeks. Trial participants were enrolled into age subgroups of 18-55, 56-69 and 70-plus years, which contained approximately 150, 28 and 58 TCR-sequenced participants, respectively. TCR sequencing covered some 250 trial participants: 207 given two doses of AZD1222 and about 26 given two doses of MenACWY control vaccine.

What the work shows at the level of the full study, not this receptor alone: Reportedly, almost half of the unique spike-specific TCRs recognized epitopes lying outside the regions that are mutated in the B.1.351 and B.1.1.7 variants. Participants were mostly white British and included more females than males, and it was suggested by the authors that clonal diversity may have been underestimated. Vaccine-associated CD4 TCRs spanned the whole spike protein, with dominant responses in regions 160-218 and 743-854. The 56-69-year group was small, and its depth increase did not reach significance, likely because of low power. Conclusions about previously exposed vaccinees are limited, since just five or six AZD1222 recipients were seropositive for SARS-CoV-2 at baseline. Because no samples from the day 14 peak response were available, repertoires could be characterized only after the peak T cell response. A significant rise in spike-specific TCR breadth and depth was observed after two AZD1222 doses relative to day 0 and relative to MenACWY recipients.

The CDR3 regions of human TCRbeta chains were analyzed by immunosequencing. Per the source publication's procedure: TCRs in the repertoires were matched against a reference library of SARS-CoV-2-specific TCRs that had been generated with the MIRA antigen-specificity platform. Breadth was defined as the fraction of unique TCRs that were SARS-CoV-2-associated. Depth was defined as the fraction of total T cells that were SARS-CoV-2-associated. Using the MIRA data, each spike-specific TCR was mapped to the spike region that the TCR reacts to and placed in a CD4 or CD8 class. Log10-transformed breadth and depth values were compared by one-way ANOVA with Sidak's multiple comparisons tests. What TCRdb holds here is the immuneACCESS table cut down to in-frame rearrangements. Part of the clones is not present; checked against another copy, under half of the missing clones reflect an unresolved V gene, and the others are unexplained. D and trimming come from the DNA, and the V and J calls and clone size come from that table. This sample comprises about 98,000 clones, roughly 87% of them detected only once. Roughly 5.8% of the sample comes from the top ten.

Measured from the cysteine to the phenylalanine, the CDR3 is 14 residues long. The kept DNA is CDR3 alone, 42 bases in frame from the first base. The CDR1 and CDR2 encoded by the germline V gene (reference sequence) are MNHEY and SMNVEV. The germline ends are 11 bases apart after V is trimmed by 0 bases and J by 5 bases. A remark on this clone: It has no known antigen specificity. The record has no base qualities; no much larger clone is one base away.

The time point label, as the study defines it: baseline before first vaccination. The vaccinee samples were drawn from two UK trials, COV001 and COV002, one of which was a single-blind randomized controlled phase 2/3 trial testing AZD1222 (ChAdOx1 nCoV-19) in healthy adults. For TCRbeta chain sequencing, PBMC samples from trial participants were taken at day 0 and at day 28 after the second dose. Sequencing used peripheral blood, obtained on day 0 of AZD1222 vaccination. The chain employs TRBV27 and TRBJ2-7; the D gene cannot be resolved beyond TRBD1 or TRBD2, each matching 5 bases. The sequence was collected from an adult in good health. The sequenced DNA is TGTGCCAGCAGTTTATCGCGTGGGACCCACGAGCAGTACTTC. Translated, it gives CASSLSRGTHEQYF.